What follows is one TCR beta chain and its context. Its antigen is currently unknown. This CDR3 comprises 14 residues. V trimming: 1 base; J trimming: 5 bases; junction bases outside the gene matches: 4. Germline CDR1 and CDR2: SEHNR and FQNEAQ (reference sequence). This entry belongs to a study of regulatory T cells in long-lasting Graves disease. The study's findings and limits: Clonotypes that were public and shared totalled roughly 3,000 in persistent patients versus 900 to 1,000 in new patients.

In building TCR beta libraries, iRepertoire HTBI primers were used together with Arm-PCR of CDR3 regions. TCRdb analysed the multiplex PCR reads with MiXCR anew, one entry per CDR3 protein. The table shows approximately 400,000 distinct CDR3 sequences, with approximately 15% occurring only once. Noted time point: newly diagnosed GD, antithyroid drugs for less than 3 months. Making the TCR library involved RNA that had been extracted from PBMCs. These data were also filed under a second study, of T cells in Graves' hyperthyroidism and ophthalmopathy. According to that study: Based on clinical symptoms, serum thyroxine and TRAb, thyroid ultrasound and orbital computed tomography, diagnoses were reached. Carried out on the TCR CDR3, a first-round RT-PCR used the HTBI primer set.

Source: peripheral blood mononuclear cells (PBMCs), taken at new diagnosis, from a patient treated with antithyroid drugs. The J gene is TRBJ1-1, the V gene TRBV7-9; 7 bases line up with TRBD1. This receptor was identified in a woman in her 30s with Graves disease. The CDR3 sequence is CASSLETRGTEAFF. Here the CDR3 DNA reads TGTGCCAGCAGCTTAGAAACCAGGGGGACTGAAGCTTTCTTT. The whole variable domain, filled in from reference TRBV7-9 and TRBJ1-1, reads DTGVSQNPRHKITKRGQNVTFRCDPISEHNRLYWYRQTLGQGPEFLTYFQNEAQLEKSRLLSDRFSAERPKGSFSTLEIQRTEQGDSAMYLCASSLETRGTEAFFGQGTRLTVV.